This entry lists 25 T cell receptor beta chains sequenced from one sample in a study of CD8 T cells in ankylosing spondylitis. TCRdb re-called the 5' RACE reads through MiXCR, storing one row per CDR3 protein. The table shows 470,000 or so distinct CDR3 sequences, with 26% occurring only once. Antigen specificity for these receptors is unknown. Study-level findings and limits: About 8 highly homologous variants made up a TCR beta motif, and this motif appeared characteristic of ankylosing spondylitis blood.

Input material: blood, either unsorted or a sorted T cell fraction (not recorded which). These receptor sequences come from a male donor with ankylosing spondylitis.

This chain links TRBV14 with TRBJ1-6; a weak D match, TRBD1 (5 bases). V lost 3 bases, J lost 13 bases, and 13 bases lay in between. Germline loops: CDR1 SGHDN, CDR2 FVKESK. The CDR3 is 13 amino acids. Here the CDR3 DNA reads TGTGCCAGCAGCCAGGGGGGAGGGGCCCCCCTCCACTTT. Its protein is CASSQGGGAPLHF.

This clonotype was seen more than once but under ten times. V and J are TRBV19 and TRBJ1-1, with D possibly matching TRBD1 (5 bases). The CDR3 totals 16 residues. Trimming pared 3 bases from V and 1 base from J, leaving 15 bases between. Germline CDR1 LNHDA, CDR2 SQIVND (reference sequence). CDR3 DNA sequence: TGTGCCAGTAGTATTCGGTGGGGGGAGAAGAACACTGAAGCTTTCTTT. It codes for CASSIRWGEKNTEAFF.

This clonotype has only a few counts. This rearrangement joins TRBV5-6 to TRBJ2-1, with D perhaps being TRBD1 or TRBD2 (6 bases each). V lost 0 bases and J lost 1, with 14 bases in between. The CDR3 is 17 residues long. Germline CDR1 reads SGHDT; CDR2 reads YYEEEE. This chain's CDR3 is CASSLAHWGASYNEQFF. CDR3 DNA: TGTGCCAGCAGCTTGGCTCATTGGGGGGCATCCTACAATGAGCAGTTCTTC.

This clonotype was detected only a few times. The J gene is TRBJ2-1, the V gene TRBV11-3; D is unresolved. The germline gives CDR1 SGHNT, CDR2 YENEEA. The CDR3 runs to 13 residues. V shed 1 base and J shed 10 bases, with 11 bases lying between them. The CDR3, as DNA: TGTGCCAGCAGCTTAGCTCCCCCACGCGAGCAGTTCTTC. Translated, it gives CASSLAPPREQFF.

The chain employs TRBV20-1 and TRBJ1-4; TRBD1 matches at 11 bases. This CDR3 is 14 amino acids long. The junction had 5 bases not matched to a gene; V was cut back by 5 bases and J by 6 bases. Per the germline V gene, CDR1 is DFQATT and CDR2 is SNEGSKA (reference sequence). Here the CDR3 DNA reads TGCAGTGCTGACCCGGGACAGGGGGATGAAAAACTGTTTTTT. Its translation is CSADPGQGDEKLFF.

The chain links TRBV7-2 to TRBJ1-2, with D possibly TRBD1 on 5 matching bases. The CDR3 consists of 15 residues. Germline CDR1 SGHTA, CDR2 FQGNSA. Trimming shortened V by 2 bases and J by 6 bases, and 16 bases separated the two germline ends. The CDR3 DNA is TGTGCCAGCAGCTTATTCGGGACGTGGTCCCATGGCTACACCTTC. Protein sequence: CASSLFGTWSHGYTF.

This clonotype has a handful of counts. V and J are TRBV5-1 and TRBJ1-5; D not resolved. The CDR3 consists of 13 residues. Germline assignment: CDR1 SGHRS and CDR2 YFSETQ. V lost 4 bases and J 3 bases, leaving 8 bases between the germline ends. CDR3 amino acids: CASSPLPNQPQHF. Here the CDR3 DNA reads TGCGCCAGCAGCCCACTTCCCAATCAGCCCCAGCATTTT.

This chain links TRBV12-3 or TRBV12-4 with TRBJ2-1; 12 nucleotides agree with TRBD2. After removal of 5 bases from V and 5 bases from J, the junction contained 7 bases not matched to a gene. The CDR3 has 16 amino acids. The CDR3 DNA is TGTGCCAGCAGTATCGGACTAGCGGGATTGAACAATGAGCAGTTCTTC. This codes for CASSIGLAGLNNEQFF.

The chain uses TRBV20-1 and TRBJ2-1, with a possible D match to TRBD1 (5 bases). The germline V gene has CDR1 DFQATT and CDR2 SNEGSKA (reference sequence). This CDR3 region has 14 residues. Trimming removed 1 base at V and 0 bases at J, with 7 bases between. The CDR3 here is CSARGGLSYNEQFF. CDR3 DNA sequence: TGCAGTGCTAGAGGGGGCCTCTCCTACAATGAGCAGTTCTTC.

The V call is TRBV27, the J call TRBJ2-7, with TRBD1 matching over 7 bases. Germline values: CDR1 MNHEY, CDR2 SMNVEV (reference sequence). With V trimmed by 5 bases and J by 0 bases, 4 bases remained unmatched. CDR3 length equals 14 residues. The CDR3 is CASSLDRHSYEQYV. As DNA, the CDR3 is TGTGCCAGCAGTCTGGACAGGCACTCCTACGAGCAGTACGTC.

The gene calls are TRBV5-1 and TRBJ2-2; no reliable D call. Per germline, CDR1 SGHRS and CDR2 YFSETQ. V shed 3 bases and J shed 5 bases, with 8 bases lying between them. This CDR3 comprises 13 residues. CDR3 coding DNA: TGCGCCAGCAGCTCGGTTTTGACCGGGGAGCTGTTTTTT. Encoded protein: CASSSVLTGELFF.

The V gene is TRBV20-1, the J gene TRBJ2-1, with 11 bases that match TRBD2. Germline CDR1 reads DFQATT; CDR2 reads SNEGSKA (reference sequence). Germline trimming cut 8 bases from V and 7 bases from J; bases unmatched to any gene: 10. The CDR3 extends over 14 amino acids. The CDR3 nucleotides are TGCAGTTTTCAAACTAGCGGGAGTCCGAATGAGCAGTTCTTC. It yields the protein CSFQTSGSPNEQFF.

CDR3 sequence: CASSQRPGQTNTEAFF. The CDR3 coding sequence is TGTGCCAGCAGCCAACGACCGGGACAGACGAACACTGAAGCTTTCTTT. The V call is TRBV3-1, the J call TRBJ1-1; 7 nucleotides align to TRBD1. The CDR3 is 16 residues long. The J segment lost 1 base and the V segment lost 2 bases, leaving 7 bases of the junction unmatched. CDR1 and CDR2 from the germline V gene are LGHDT and YNNKEL (reference sequence).

This chain joins TRBV20-1 and TRBJ1-2; no definite D call. This CDR3 has 15 amino acids. Germline V lookup: CDR1 DFQATT, CDR2 SNEGSKA (reference sequence). V was cut by 7 bases and J by 0 bases, with 18 bases left in between. CDR3 residues: CSGSTHSVANYGYTF. CDR3 in DNA: TGCAGTGGCTCGACCCATTCCGTGGCTAACTATGGCTACACCTTC.

The J gene is TRBJ2-1, the V gene TRBV5-1; 11 nucleotides agree with TRBD2. With V trimmed by 4 bases and J by 0 bases, 9 bases remained unmatched. CDR1 SGHRS and CDR2 YFSETQ come from the germline V gene. This CDR3 region has 18 residues. CDR3 protein: CASSSPSSGRASYNEQFF. The CDR3, as DNA: TGCGCCAGCAGCAGCCCGAGTAGCGGGAGGGCCTCCTACAATGAGCAGTTCTTC.

This clonotype was picked up a small number of times. The CDR3 sequence is CSAPPSGLTDTQYF. The CDR3 nucleotides read TGCAGTGCCCCTCCTAGCGGGTTAACAGATACGCAGTATTTT. The chain is built from TRBV20-1 and TRBJ2-3; the match to TRBD2 covers 8 bases. CDR1 is DFQATT, CDR2 SNEGSKA, per germline (reference sequence). The junction had 8 bases not matched to a gene; V was cut back by 6 bases and J by 3 bases. This CDR3 contains 14 residues.

The genes are TRBV5-1 and TRBJ2-4; no firm D call. V gave up 1 base and J gave up 6 bases, with 8 bases separating them. Germline V gene sequence: CDR1 SGHRS, CDR2 YFSETQ. The CDR3 runs 13 residues. The CDR3 sequence: CASSLFGSNIQYF. In nucleotides, the CDR3 is TGCGCCAGCAGCTTGTTCGGATCAAACATTCAGTACTTC.

This clonotype appeared once. The chain uses TRBV7-9 and TRBJ1-1; D possibly corresponds to TRBD1 (5 bases). The germline V gene has CDR1 SEHNR and CDR2 FQNEAQ (reference sequence). The V gene lost 5 bases and the J gene lost 1 base, with 14 bases spanning the gap. The CDR3 covers 15 residues. CDR3 sequence (DNA): TGTGCCAGCAGCAAATGGGGACGGACGAACACTGAAGCTTTCTTT. Its protein product is CASSKWGRTNTEAFF.

This clonotype showed up just a few times. J is TRBJ1-5 and V is TRBV11-2; D is unclear. CDR1 and CDR2 (germline): SGHAT, FQNNGV. Trimming pared 5 bases from V and 4 bases from J, leaving 9 bases between. The length of the CDR3 is 13 residues. CDR3 bases: TGTGCCAGCAGCCGCGGGGTTAATCAGCCCCAGCATTTT. It yields the protein CASSRGVNQPQHF.

The chain recombines TRBV12-3 or TRBV12-4 with TRBJ2-2, with D uncertain. The ends were cut back, 1 base at V and 5 bases at J, with 8 bases in the middle. The CDR3 covers 14 residues. The CDR3 DNA sequence: TGTGCCAGCAGTTTAGGGCTAGTGACCGGGGAGCTGTTTTTT. This encodes CASSLGLVTGELFF.

The chain joins TRBV20-1 to TRBJ2-1; no clear D. The CDR3 has 15 amino acids. Germline V gene lookup returns CDR1 DFQATT and CDR2 SNEGSKA (reference sequence). V was clipped by 1 base and J by 9 bases, with 19 bases between them. The CDR3 spells CSARGNLLGWGEQFF. In DNA form, the CDR3 reads TGCAGTGCTAGAGGAAACCTTCTAGGCTGGGGTGAGCAGTTCTTC.

This clonotype was counted only a few times. The chain uses TRBV10-3 and TRBJ2-5; D not resolved. The CDR3 totals 13 residues. Germline CDR1 and CDR2: ENHRY and SYGVKD. The V end was cut by 3 bases, the J end by 1 base, with 6 bases between. The CDR3 DNA is TGTGCCATCAGTGAAGGCCGCCAAGAGACCCAGTACTTC. It specifies CAISEGRQETQYF.

This clonotype was found a few times. CDR3 protein: CASSFRAASDYNEQFF. CDR3 DNA sequence: TGTGCCAGCAGCTTTCGCGCCGCATCCGATTACAATGAGCAGTTCTTC. The chain is built from TRBV7-2 and TRBJ2-1; no firm D call. V was pared by 3 bases and J by 4 bases, with 16 bases between. Looked up from germline, CDR1 is SGHTA and CDR2 is FQGNSA. The CDR3 totals 16 residues.

In its sample, this clonotype was seen many times. The chain couples TRBV12-3 or TRBV12-4 to TRBJ1-5; D perhaps matches TRBD1 (5 bases). Trimming removed 1 base from V and 6 bases from J, with 10 bases in between. The CDR3 extends over 14 amino acids. Here the CDR3 DNA reads TGTGCCAGCAGTTTAGGCAGGGACGTTCAGCCCCAGCATTTT. It is translated as CASSLGRDVQPQHF.

The chain employs TRBV4-2 and TRBJ2-1, with D possibly matching TRBD1 (5 bases). This CDR3 comprises 15 residues. Trimming removed 1 base at V and 4 bases at J, with 11 bases between. Germline CDR1 LGHNA, CDR2 YNFKEQ. The DNA for the CDR3 is TGTGCCAGCAGCCAAGGACAGATGGATTACAATGAGCAGTTCTTC. It encodes CASSQGQMDYNEQFF.